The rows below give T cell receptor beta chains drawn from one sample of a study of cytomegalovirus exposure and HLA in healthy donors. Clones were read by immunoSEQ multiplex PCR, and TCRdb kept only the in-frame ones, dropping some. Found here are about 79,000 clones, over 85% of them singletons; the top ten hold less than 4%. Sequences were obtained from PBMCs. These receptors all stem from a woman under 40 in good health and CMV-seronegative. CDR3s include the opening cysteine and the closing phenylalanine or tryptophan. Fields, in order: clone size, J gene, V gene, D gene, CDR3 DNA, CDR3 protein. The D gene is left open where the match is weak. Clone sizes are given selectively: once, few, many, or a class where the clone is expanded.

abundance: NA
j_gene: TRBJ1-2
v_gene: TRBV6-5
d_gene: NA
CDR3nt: TGTGCCAGCAGTTACGGGCAGGGCCTCTATGGCTACACCTTC
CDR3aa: CASSYGQGLYGYTF

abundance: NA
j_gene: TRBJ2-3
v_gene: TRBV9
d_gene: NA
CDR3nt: TGTGCCAGCAGCGTAGGAGGTCGTCCAGATACGCAGTATTTT
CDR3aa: CASSVGGRPDTQYF

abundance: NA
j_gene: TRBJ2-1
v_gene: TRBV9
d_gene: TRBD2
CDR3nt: TGTGCCAGCAGCGTAGGGGGAGGGAACGTCAATGAGCAGTTCTTC
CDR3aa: CASSVGGGNVNEQFF

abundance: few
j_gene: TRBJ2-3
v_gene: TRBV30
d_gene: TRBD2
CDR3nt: TGTGCCTGGAGATTAGCGGGGGGGTGGTCAGATACGCAGTATTTT
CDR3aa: CAWRLAGGWSDTQYF

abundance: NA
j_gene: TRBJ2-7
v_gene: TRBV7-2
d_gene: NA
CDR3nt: TGTGCCAGCAGCTTGGGCCCGACGGAGCAGTACTTC
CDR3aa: CASSLGPTEQYF

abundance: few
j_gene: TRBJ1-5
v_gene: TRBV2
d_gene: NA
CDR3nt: TGTGCCAGCACCGGGGAGTTCAATCAGCCCCAGCATTTT
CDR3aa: CASTGEFNQPQHF

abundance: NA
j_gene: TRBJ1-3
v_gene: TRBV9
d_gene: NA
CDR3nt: TGTGCCAGCAGCCCCTCCCGGGTCCCTGGAAACACCATATATTTT
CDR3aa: CASSPSRVPGNTIYF

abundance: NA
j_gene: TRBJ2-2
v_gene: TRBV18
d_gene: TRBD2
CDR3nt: TGTGCCAGCCCAACTAGCGGGACGTCTGGGGAGCTGTTTTTT
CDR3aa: CASPTSGTSGELFF

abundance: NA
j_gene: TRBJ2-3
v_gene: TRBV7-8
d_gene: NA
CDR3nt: TGTGCCAGCAGCCCACCCGAGGGAGTAGCCACAGATACGCAGTATTTT
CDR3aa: CASSPPEGVATDTQYF

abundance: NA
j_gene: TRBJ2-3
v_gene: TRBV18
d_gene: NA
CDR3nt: TGTGCCAGCTCACCGGTGGCCGGGAGTTCCACAGATACGCAGTATTTT
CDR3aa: CASSPVAGSSTDTQYF

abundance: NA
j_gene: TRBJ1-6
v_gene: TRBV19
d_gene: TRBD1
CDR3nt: TGTGCCAGTAGTACAAGGACAGGGATAGCGAGCTCCTATAATTCACCCCTCCACTTT
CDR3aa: CASSTRTGIASSYNSPLHF

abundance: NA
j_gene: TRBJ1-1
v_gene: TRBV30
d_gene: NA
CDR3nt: TGTGCCTGGAGTCGGGAGGGCCTGGGGTTGAACACTGAAGCTTTCTTT
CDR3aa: CAWSREGLGLNTEAFF

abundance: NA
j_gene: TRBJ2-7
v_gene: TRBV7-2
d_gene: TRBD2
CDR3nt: TGTGCCAGCAGGTCCGGGGGGGGCCAAACCGAAGAGCAGTACTTC
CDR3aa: CASRSGGGQTEEQYF

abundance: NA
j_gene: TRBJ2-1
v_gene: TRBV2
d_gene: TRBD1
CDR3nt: TGTGCCAGCAGGGCGCTGAGGGGACAGGGTAACGTCGATGAGCAGTTCTTC
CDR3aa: CASRALRGQGNVDEQFF

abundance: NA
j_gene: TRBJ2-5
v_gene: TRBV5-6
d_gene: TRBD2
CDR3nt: TGTGCCAGCAGCCAGCGAGGGGCTAGCGGGGGGAGAGGAGAGACCCAGTACTTC
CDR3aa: CASSQRGASGGRGETQYF

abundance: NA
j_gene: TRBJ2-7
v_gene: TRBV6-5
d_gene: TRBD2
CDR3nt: TGTGCCAGCAGTCTGAGCGGGAGCCCCCTTAGGGAGCAGTACTTC
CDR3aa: CASSLSGSPLREQYF

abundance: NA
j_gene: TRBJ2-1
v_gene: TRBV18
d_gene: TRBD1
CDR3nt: TGTGCCAGCTCACCCAGGGGGTTCTACAATGAGCAGTTCTTC
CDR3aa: CASSPRGFYNEQFF